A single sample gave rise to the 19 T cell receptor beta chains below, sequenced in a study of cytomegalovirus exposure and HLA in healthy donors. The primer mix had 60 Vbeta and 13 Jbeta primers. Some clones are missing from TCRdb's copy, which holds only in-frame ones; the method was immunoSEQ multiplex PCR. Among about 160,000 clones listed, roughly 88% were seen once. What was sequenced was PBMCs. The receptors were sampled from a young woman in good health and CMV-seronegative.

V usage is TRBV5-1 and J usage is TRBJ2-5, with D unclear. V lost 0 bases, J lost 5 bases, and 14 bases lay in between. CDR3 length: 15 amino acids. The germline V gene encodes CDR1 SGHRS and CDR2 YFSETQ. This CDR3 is CASSLAVKEMETQYF. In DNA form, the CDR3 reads TGCGCCAGCAGCTTGGCCGTGAAGGAGATGGAGACCCAGTACTTC.

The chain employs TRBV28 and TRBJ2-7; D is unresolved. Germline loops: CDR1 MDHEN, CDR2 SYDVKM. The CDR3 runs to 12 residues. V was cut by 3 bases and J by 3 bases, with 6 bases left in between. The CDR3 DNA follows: TGTGCCAGCAGTTTGCGTTTCTACGAGCAGTACTTC. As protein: CASSLRFYEQYF.

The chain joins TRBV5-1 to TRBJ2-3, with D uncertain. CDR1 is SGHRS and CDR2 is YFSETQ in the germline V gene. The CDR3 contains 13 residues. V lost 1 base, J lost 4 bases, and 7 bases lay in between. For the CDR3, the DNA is TGCGCCAGCAGCTTGTCCCCTTCAGATACGCAGTATTTT. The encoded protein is CASSLSPSDTQYF.

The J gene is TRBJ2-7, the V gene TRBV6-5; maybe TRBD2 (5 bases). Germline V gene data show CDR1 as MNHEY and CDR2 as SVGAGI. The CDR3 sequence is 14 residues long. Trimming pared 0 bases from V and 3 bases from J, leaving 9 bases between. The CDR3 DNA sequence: TGTGCCAGCAGTTACTCAACGGGAATCTACGAGCAGTACTTC. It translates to CASSYSTGIYEQYF.

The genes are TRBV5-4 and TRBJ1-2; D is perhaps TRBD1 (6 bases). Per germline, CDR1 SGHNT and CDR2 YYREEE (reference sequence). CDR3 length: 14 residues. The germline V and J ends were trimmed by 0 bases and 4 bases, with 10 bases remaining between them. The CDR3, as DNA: TGTGCCAGCAGCTTGGCCCAGGGGACCTATGGCTACACCTTC. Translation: CASSLAQGTYGYTF.

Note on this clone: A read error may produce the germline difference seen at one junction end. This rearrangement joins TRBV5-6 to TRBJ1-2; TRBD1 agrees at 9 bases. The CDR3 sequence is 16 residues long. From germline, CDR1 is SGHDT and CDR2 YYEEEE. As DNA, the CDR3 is TGTGCCAGCAGCTCGACCAGGACAGGGGTCGTCTATGGCTACATCTTC. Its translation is CASSSTRTGVVYGYIF.

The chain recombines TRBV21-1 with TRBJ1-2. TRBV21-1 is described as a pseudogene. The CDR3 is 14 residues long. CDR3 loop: CASSKGRANYGYTF. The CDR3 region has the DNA TGTGCCAGCAGCAAAGGTAGAGCTAACTATGGCTACACCTTC.

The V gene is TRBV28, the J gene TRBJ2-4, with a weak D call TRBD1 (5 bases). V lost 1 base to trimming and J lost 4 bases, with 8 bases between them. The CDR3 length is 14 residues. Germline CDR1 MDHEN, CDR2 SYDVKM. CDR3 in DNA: TGTGCCAGCAGTTTATTACAGGAAAAAAACATTCAGTACTTC. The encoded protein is CASSLLQEKNIQYF.

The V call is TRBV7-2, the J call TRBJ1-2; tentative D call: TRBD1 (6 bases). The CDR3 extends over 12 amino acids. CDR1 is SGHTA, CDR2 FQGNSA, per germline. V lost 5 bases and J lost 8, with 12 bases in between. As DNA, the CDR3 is TGTGCCAGCAGCACCCACAGGGTGGGCTACACCTTC. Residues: CASSTHRVGYTF.

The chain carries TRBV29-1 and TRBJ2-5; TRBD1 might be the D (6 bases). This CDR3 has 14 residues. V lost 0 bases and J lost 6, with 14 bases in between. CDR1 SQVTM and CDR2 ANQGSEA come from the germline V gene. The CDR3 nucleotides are TGCAGCGTTGAAGATCTTACAGGGTGGAAGACCCAGTACTTC. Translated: CSVEDLTGWKTQYF.

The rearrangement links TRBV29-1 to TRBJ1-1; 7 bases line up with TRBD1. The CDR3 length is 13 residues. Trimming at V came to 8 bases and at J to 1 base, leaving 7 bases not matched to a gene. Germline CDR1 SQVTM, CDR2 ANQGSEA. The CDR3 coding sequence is TGCAGCTCAATTCCAGGGGGGAACACTGAAGCTTTCTTT. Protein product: CSSIPGGNTEAFF. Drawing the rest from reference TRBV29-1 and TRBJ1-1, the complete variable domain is SAVISQKPSRDICQRGTSLTIQCQVDSQVTMMFWYRQQPGQSLTLIATANQGSEATYESGFVIDKFPISRPNLTFSTLTVSNMSPEDSSIYLCSSIPGGNTEAFFGQGTRLTVV.

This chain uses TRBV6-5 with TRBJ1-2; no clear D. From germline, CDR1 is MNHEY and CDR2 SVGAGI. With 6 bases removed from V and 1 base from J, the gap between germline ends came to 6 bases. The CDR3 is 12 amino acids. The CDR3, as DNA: TGTGCCAGCAGGCCCTATAACTATGGCTACACCTTC. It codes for CASRPYNYGYTF.

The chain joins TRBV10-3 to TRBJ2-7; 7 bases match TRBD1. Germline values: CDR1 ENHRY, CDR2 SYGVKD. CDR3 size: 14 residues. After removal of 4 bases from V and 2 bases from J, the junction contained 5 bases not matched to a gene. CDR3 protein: CAISAPGQTYEQYF. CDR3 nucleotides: TGTGCCATCAGTGCTCCGGGACAGACCTACGAGCAGTACTTC.

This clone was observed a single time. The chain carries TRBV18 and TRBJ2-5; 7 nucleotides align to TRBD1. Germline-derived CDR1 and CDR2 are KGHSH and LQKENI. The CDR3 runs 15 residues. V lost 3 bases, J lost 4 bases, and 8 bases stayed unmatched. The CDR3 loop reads CASSPWGQPGETQYF. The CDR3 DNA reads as TGTGCCAGCTCACCTTGGGGACAGCCGGGAGAGACCCAGTACTTC.

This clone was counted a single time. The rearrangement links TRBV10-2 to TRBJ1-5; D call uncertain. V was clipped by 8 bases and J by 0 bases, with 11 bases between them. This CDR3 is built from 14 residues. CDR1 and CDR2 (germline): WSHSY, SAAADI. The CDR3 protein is CASARGTSNQPQHF. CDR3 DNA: TGCGCCAGCGCCAGAGGTACTAGCAATCAGCCCCAGCATTTT.

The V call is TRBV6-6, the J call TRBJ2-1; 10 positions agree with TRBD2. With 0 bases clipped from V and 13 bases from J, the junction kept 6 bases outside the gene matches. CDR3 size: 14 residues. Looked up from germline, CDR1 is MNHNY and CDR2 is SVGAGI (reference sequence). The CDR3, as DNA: TGTGCCAGCAGTTACTCGAGGGCTAGCGGGGGTCAGTTCTTC. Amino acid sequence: CASSYSRASGGQFF.

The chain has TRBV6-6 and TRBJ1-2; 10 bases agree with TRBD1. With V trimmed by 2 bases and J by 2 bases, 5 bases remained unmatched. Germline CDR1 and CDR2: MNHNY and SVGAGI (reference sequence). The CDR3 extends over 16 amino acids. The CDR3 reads CASSYRTGGLNYGYTF. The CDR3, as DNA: TGTGCCAGCAGTTACAGGACAGGGGGGTTGAACTATGGCTACACCTTC.

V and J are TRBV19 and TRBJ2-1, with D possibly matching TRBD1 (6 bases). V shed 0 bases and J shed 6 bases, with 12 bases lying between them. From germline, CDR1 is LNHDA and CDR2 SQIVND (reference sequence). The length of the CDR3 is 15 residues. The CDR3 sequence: CASSIEGAESNEQFF. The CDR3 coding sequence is TGTGCCAGTAGTATAGAGGGGGCCGAGAGCAATGAGCAGTTCTTC. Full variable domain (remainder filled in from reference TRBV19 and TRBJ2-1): DGGITQSPKYLFRKEGQNVTLSCEQNLNHDAMYWYRQDPGQGLRLIYYSQIVNDFQKGDIAEGYSVSREKKESFPLTVTSAQKNPTAFYLCASSIEGAESNEQFFGPGTRLTVL.

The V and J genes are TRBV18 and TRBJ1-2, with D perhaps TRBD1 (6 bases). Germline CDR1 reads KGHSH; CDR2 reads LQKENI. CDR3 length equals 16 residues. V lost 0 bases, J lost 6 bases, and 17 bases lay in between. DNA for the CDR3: TGTGCCAGCTCACCACCTTGGAGCAGGGGATTGAATGGCTACACCTTC. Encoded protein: CASSPPWSRGLNGYTF.